This T cell receptor beta chain is from a study of shared clonotypes between healthy human individuals. Findings of the study overall: The sampled material consisted only of blood, and tissue repertoires are likely to differ. Among a handful of donors, about 5% of naive CD4 clonotypes were found in common. The four-donor shared clonotypes exceeded non-shared clonotypes in generation probability, with non-shared ones scoring lower. The study generally estimated greater richness for naive than memory subsets.

CDR1 ENHRY and CDR2 SYGVKD come from the germline V gene. CDR3 length: 15 amino acids. Trimming shortened V by 2 bases and J by 0 bases, and 8 bases separated the two germline ends. As concerns this clone: Its specificity is unknown.

Clones were sequenced by immunoSEQ multiplex PCR, and TCRdb holds only the in-frame ones, with some missing. The sample has more than 400,000 clones; about 96% are singletons. The chain has TRBV10-3 and TRBJ1-5, with D perhaps TRBD1 (6 bases). The source of this sequence is a woman under 40 in good health. Sequencing was done on a sample of naive CD4+ T cells sorted from blood. As to subset: CD45RA+ positively selected. The CDR3: CAISEKGDSNQPQHF. DNA for the CDR3: TGTGCCATCAGTGAGAAGGGGGATAGCAATCAGCCCCAGCATTTT.